The source of this T cell receptor beta chain is a study of control samples from healthy donors and cancer patients (dated by TCRdb to between 2020 and 2021). CDR1 and CDR2 were assigned from the germline V gene as SNHLY and FYNNEI. Deletion took 3 bases off V and 2 bases off J, with a span of 13 bases between the germline ends. The CDR3 starts with the cysteine, ends with the phenylalanine, and has 15 residues. Just CDR3 DNA is preserved here, 45 bases in frame from base 1. In the case of this clone: Its antigen specificity is not known. No base quality information exists; no much larger clone differs at one position.

Libraries were constructed by the immunoSEQ multiplex PCR assay. In its TCRdb copy, this immuneACCESS table keeps in-frame sequences only and misses some clones. Where compared with another copy, unresolved V genes explain less than half of these, and the others have no known cause. Counted in this sample were 77,000 or so clones; roughly 89% of them appeared once. Together, the top ten hold less than 20% of the sample. Recombination connected TRBV2 to TRBJ1-1, with the D gene not clear enough to name. Sequencing was carried out using blood. This receptor was identified in a man aged 25 to 40 in good health. The DNA is TGTGCCAGCAGTGACTGGCCCGAAGTTAACACTGAAGCTTTCTTT. Translated, this is CASSDWPEVNTEAFF. The CDR3 plus the reference TRBV2 and TRBJ1-1 genes for the other parts give the full variable domain: EPEVTQTPSHQVTQMGQEVILRCVPISNHLYFYWYRQILGQKVEFLVSFYNNEISEKSEIFDDQFSVERPDGSNFTLKIRSTKLEDSAMYFCASSDWPEVNTEAFFGQGTRLTVV.